This TCR beta chain appears in the sequencing data of a study of blood T cell repertoires in COVID-19. Study-level information: Acute-phase and convalescent COVID-19 samples originated in the United States, Italy and Spain.

V was pared by 4 bases and J by 5 bases, with 18 bases between. The CDR3 covers 15 residues. Germline values: CDR1 SGHTS, CDR2 YDEGEE. Original data processing: It was from reference gene primer amplification that nucleated cell counts were estimated. Profiled with immunoSEQ multiplex PCR; TCRdb holds only in-frame clones, not every one. That table gives V, J and clone size, and the DNA gave D and trimming. This table has approximately 330,000 clones, 85% to 90% appearing once. The clonotype was recovered from a woman aged 45-59 years with active or convalescent COVID-19. Sequenced sample: peripheral blood. This chain links TRBV5-8 with TRBJ1-1, with a weak D call TRBD1 (5 bases). The CDR3 region is CASSGPTEPSTEAFF. The CDR3 bases are TGTGCCAGCAGCGGGCCGACAGAACCGTCGACTGAAGCTTTCTTT.